This T cell receptor beta chain comes out of a study of shared clonotypes between healthy human individuals. The healthy adult donors were HIV-negative and reported no recent acute infections or vaccinations. As originally analysed: Junction-only sequences produced by ImmunoSEQ had no quality scores, so filtering differed. The table came from immunoSEQ multiplex PCR; TCRdb's copy has only in-frame clones and leaves some out. V and J calls and clone size follow that table, whereas D and trimming were derived from the DNA. The sample lists around 370,000 clones; 95% to 97% were seen once. Findings and limits, study-wide: All-four-donor shared clonotypes had higher generation probabilities than non-shared clonotypes did.

A remark on this clone: Its antigen is as yet unknown.

This receptor was obtained from a man younger than 45 in good health. The sequencing input was memory CD8+ T cells sorted from blood. The subset denotes: CD45RO+ cells pooled with CCR7-negative TemRA cells.

The CDR3 nucleotides are TGTGCCAGCAGTCGACCCGGACAGGGCCCCGCCGAGCAGTACTTC. It codes for CASSRPGQGPAEQYF. The chain couples TRBV6-6 to TRBJ2-7, with TRBD1 matching over 8 bases. Germline V gives CDR1 MNHNY, CDR2 SVGAGI (reference sequence). The CDR3 runs to 15 residues. Germline trimming cut 5 bases from V and 6 bases from J; bases unmatched to any gene: 12.